A single sample gave rise to the 3 T cell receptor beta chains below, sequenced in a study of cytomegalovirus exposure and HLA in healthy donors. Sequencing was performed with immunoSEQ multiplex PCR; in TCRdb, only in-frame clones are kept and a portion is missing. The data contain approximately 70,000 clones, 94% of them seen just once; the ten biggest clones take up approximately 0.93%. The sequencing input was PBMCs. All receptors derive from a woman younger than 30 in good health and CMV-seronegative.

The rearrangement links TRBV14 to TRBJ2-5; TRBD1 agrees at 7 bases. The J segment lost 2 bases and the V segment lost 4 bases, leaving 1 base of the junction unmatched. The CDR3 contains 13 residues. Germline assignment: CDR1 SGHDN and CDR2 FVKESK. CDR3 sequence (DNA): TGTGCCAGCAGCCCGGGACAGCAAGAGACCCAGTACTTC. It codes for CASSPGQQETQYF.

The chain links TRBV11-1 to TRBJ2-2; tentative D call: TRBD1 (5 bases). This CDR3 has 13 residues. CDR1 and CDR2 from the germline V gene are SGHAT and FQDESV (reference sequence). Trimming pared 5 bases from V and 6 bases from J, leaving 10 bases between. The DNA of the CDR3 is TGTGCCAGCAGCCTTTCAGGGTCCGGGGAGCTGTTTTTT. Amino acids: CASSLSGSGELFF.

This chain joins TRBV10-1 and TRBJ2-1, with 9 bases lining up with TRBD2. V was pared by 3 bases and J by 9 bases, with 6 bases of the junction left unmatched. The CDR3 is 14 residues long. Germline V gene data show CDR1 as WNHNN and CDR2 as SYGVQD (reference sequence). The CDR3 DNA is TGCGCCAGCAGTGACGGCGGGGGGGCCCGTGAGCAGTTCTTC. Encoded protein: CASSDGGGAREQFF.